Reported below is one T cell receptor beta chain. This clone was recorded once. The target of this receptor is not known. No quality values exist for individual bases; no much larger clone is one base distant. The sample is drawn from a study of blood T cell repertoires in COVID-19 (dated by TCRdb to the early 2020s). About the study as a whole: Collaborator samples came from the United States, Italy and Spain and covered acute and convalescent phases of COVID-19. The prospective study material was composed of cDNA or gDNA derived from T cells, B-cell-depleted T cells, or PBMCs. Deeply sampled blood TCRbeta repertoires from subjects exposed to, actively infected with, or recovered from COVID-19 were included in the dataset. The repertoires were made available in a free public database intended to serve as a resource for research on the immune response to SARS-CoV-2. The samples were drawn from two sources: the first 160 participants of the ongoing ImmuneRACE study, and 1,000 to 1,500 subjects contributed by 6 global collaborators. Sample metadata almost always included a de-identified subject ID, COVID-19 status, age in years and sex. Where available, HLA class I and class II types were obtained from metadata supplied by the sample provider rather than from assay-based typing. Summary of the overall study and its limitations: How much clinical and demographic metadata was included differed by source and by participant, and the metadata was provided uncurated.

Including the terminal cysteine and phenylalanine, the CDR3 comprises 16 residues. Only CDR3 DNA is held: 48 bases, read in frame from base 1. V drops 2 bases and J drops 9 bases, leaving 21 bases in between. Sequences SGHDT (CDR1) and YYEEEE (CDR2) are obtained from the germline V gene. Collaborating institutions collected whole blood in K2EDTA tubes following their own protocols. For TCRbeta analysis, collaborator samples were shipped as frozen whole blood, as isolated PBMCs, or as DNA extracted from either sample type. TCRbeta CDR3 regions were amplified from genomic DNA by means of the immunoSEQ Assay, a bias-controlled multiplex PCR. On the study's bioinformatics: Within the assay, amplification of reference gene primers was used to estimate how many nucleated cells each sample contained. To quantify the absolute abundance of each unique TCRbeta CDR3 rearrangement, sequence reads were collapsed and filtered. For each sample, productive Simpson clonality was calculated by taking the square root of Simpson's diversity index across productive rearrangements. The source is immuneACCESS, and TCRdb retained only in-frame sequences with V and J called. Part of the clones is not carried over; for the studies checked, unresolved V genes explain less than half of this, and the remainder is unexplained. Clonal size and the V and J genes are those of that table, whereas D and trimming came from the DNA. The sample table holds tens of thousands of clones, of which approximately 90% were seen once. The biggest ten clones account for approximately 13% of the sample.

The clonotype comes from a man between 65 and 79 years old with active or convalescent COVID-19. The chain was built from TRBV5-6 and TRBJ2-1; the D gene is perhaps TRBD2, from 6 matching bases. The specimen sequenced was peripheral blood. The DNA reads as follows: TGTGCCAGCAGCTTTGGGCGGGATGAGAGGATACGTGAGCAGTTCTTC. Its translation reads: CASSFGRDERIREQFF.